The rows below give T cell receptor beta chains drawn from one sample of a study of blood T cell repertoires in COVID-19. The protocol was immunoSEQ multiplex PCR, while the TCRdb copy is restricted to in-frame clones and leaves out a portion. The sample records hundreds of thousands of clones, roughly 90% being singletons. The sequencing sample was made of peripheral blood. These receptors were collected from a man younger than 30 with active or convalescent COVID-19. The CDR3 runs from the conserved cysteine through the conserved F or W.

V: TRBV5-1
J: TRBJ1-1
CDR3: CASSSGQGDQAFF

V: TRBV20-1
J: TRBJ2-3
CDR3: CSASTGGQGDTQYF

V: TRBV5-1
J: TRBJ1-1
CDR3: CASSYKTGVNTEAFF

V: TRBV18
J: TRBJ2-7
CDR3: CASSPRDSYEQYF

V: TRBV6-1
J: TRBJ2-2
CDR3: CASSENRGTGELFF

V: TRBV24-1
J: TRBJ1-3
CDR3: CATSPDIPSGNTIYF

V: TRBV18
J: TRBJ2-1
CDR3: CASSIRDSTLEDEQFF

V: TRBV7-9
J: TRBJ2-7
CDR3: CASSFQRGAGEQYF

V: TRBV9
J: TRBJ2-1
CDR3: CASSPLSGRDNQFF

V: TRBV14
J: TRBJ2-1
CDR3: CASSQDPGTSGGRYNEQFF